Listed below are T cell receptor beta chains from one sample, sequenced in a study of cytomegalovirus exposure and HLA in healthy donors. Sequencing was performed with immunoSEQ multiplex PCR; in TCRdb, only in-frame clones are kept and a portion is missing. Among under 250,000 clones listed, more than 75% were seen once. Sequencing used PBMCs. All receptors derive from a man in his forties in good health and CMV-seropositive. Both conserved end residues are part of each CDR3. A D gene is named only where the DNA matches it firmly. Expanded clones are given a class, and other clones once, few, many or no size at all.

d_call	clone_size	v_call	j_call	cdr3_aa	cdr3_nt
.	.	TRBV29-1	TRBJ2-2	CSAATPNTGELFF	TGCAGCGCCGCGACACCTAACACCGGGGAGCTGTTTTTT
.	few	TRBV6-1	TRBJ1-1	CASSAEVAEAFF	TGTGCCAGCAGTGCAGAAGTGGCTGAAGCTTTCTTT
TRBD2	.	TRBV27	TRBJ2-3	CASSYPGGHGDTQYF	TGTGCCAGCAGTTACCCGGGAGGGCACGGCGATACGCAGTATTTT
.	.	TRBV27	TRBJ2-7	CASSFTGTSEQYF	TGTGCCAGCAGTTTTACAGGGACCAGCGAGCAGTACTTC
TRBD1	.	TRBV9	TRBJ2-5	CASSVGQGRETQYF	TGTGCCAGCAGCGTAGGACAGGGACGGGAGACCCAGTACTTC
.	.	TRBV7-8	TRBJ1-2	CASSLVGTQYGYTF	TGTGCCAGCAGCTTAGTCGGGACACAGTATGGCTACACCTTC
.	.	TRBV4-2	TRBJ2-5	CASSQDPVAEETQYF	TGTGCCAGCAGCCAAGATCCGGTAGCGGAAGAGACCCAGTACTTC
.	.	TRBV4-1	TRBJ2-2	CASSHPEGGNTGELFF	TGCGCCAGCAGCCACCCGGAGGGAGGGAACACCGGGGAGCTGTTTTTT
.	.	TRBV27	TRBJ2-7	CASSLGDTYEQYF	TGTGCCAGCAGTTTAGGGGACACATACGAGCAGTACTTC
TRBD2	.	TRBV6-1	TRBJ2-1	CASSKLGGSGNEQFF	TGTGCCAGCAGCAAACTAGGCGGGAGTGGCAATGAGCAGTTCTTC
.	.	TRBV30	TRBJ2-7	CAWSVSYEQYF	TGTGCCTGGAGTGTTTCTTACGAGCAGTACTTC
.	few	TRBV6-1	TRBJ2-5	CASTRQQETQYF	TGTGCCAGCACGCGACAGCAAGAGACCCAGTACTTC
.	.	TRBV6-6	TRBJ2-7	CASSERGGSYEQYF	TGTGCCAGCAGTGAGCGAGGAGGTTCCTACGAGCAGTACTTC
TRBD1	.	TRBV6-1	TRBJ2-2	CATTWTGENGELFF	TGTGCCACGACCTGGACAGGGGAAAACGGGGAGCTGTTTTTT
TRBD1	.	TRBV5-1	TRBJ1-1	CASSLGDRTNTEAFF	TGCGCCAGCAGCTTGGGGGACAGGACGAACACTGAAGCTTTCTTT
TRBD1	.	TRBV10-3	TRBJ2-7	CAISETDGTGVEQYF	TGTGCCATCAGTGAGACAGACGGGACAGGGGTCGAGCAGTACTTC
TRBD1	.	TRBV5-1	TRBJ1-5	CASSATGVGQPQHF	TGCGCCAGCAGCGCGACAGGGGTTGGGCAGCCCCAGCATTTT
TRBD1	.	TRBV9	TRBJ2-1	CASSAAGTGAHNEQFF	TGTGCCAGCAGCGCCGCCGGGACAGGGGCTCACAATGAGCAGTTCTTC
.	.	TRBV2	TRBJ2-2	CASRGSGTTNTGELFF	TGTGCCAGCAGGGGGAGCGGGACAACGAACACCGGGGAGCTGTTTTTT
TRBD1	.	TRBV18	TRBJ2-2	CASSLRQGWTGELFF	TGTGCCAGCTCACTTCGACAGGGATGGACCGGGGAGCTGTTTTTT
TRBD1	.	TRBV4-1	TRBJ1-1	CASSQGQGSTEAFF	TGCGCCAGCAGCCAAGGACAGGGATCCACTGAAGCTTTCTTT
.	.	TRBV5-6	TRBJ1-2	CASREGVNYGYTF	TGTGCCAGCAGGGAAGGAGTTAACTATGGCTACACCTTC
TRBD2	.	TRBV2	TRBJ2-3	CASSGTSGRTDTQYF	TGTGCCAGCAGTGGGACTAGCGGACGCACAGATACGCAGTATTTT
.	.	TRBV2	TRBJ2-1	CASRTGRINEQFF	TGTGCCAGCAGGACTGGTAGGATCAATGAGCAGTTCTTC
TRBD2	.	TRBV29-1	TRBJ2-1	CSVVRGAGLAGAGYNEQFF	TGCAGCGTTGTTAGGGGGGCCGGACTAGCGGGTGCCGGCTACAATGAGCAGTTCTTC
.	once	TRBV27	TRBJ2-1	CASSSAVGGYNEQFF	TGTGCCAGCAGCTCCGCCGTGGGGGGCTACAATGAGCAGTTCTTC
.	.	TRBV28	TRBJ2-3	CASSPSWGTDTQYF	TGTGCCAGCAGCCCTAGTTGGGGCACAGATACGCAGTATTTT
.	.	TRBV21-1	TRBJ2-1	CASRNGRDRAPIEGYEQFF	TGTGCCAGCAGGAACGGAAGGGACAGGGCTCCCATCGAAGGCTATGAGCAGTTCTTC
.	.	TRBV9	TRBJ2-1	CASSVLWEAYNEQFF	TGTGCCAGCAGCGTATTGTGGGAGGCCTACAATGAGCAGTTCTTC
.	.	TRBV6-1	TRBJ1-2	CASSELYRDIIF	TGTGCCAGCAGTGAACTCTATAGGGACATCATCTTC
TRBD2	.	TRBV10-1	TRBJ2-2	CASSGAGSVTGELFF	TGCGCCAGCAGCGGAGCGGGATCGGTCACCGGGGAGCTGTTTTTT
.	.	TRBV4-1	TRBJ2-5	CASSQGVREETQYF	TGCGCCAGCAGCCAAGGGGTCAGGGAAGAGACCCAGTACTTC
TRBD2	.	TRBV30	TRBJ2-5	CAWSVIAGGRETQYF	TGTGCCTGGAGTGTGATTGCGGGAGGGAGAGAGACCCAGTACTTC
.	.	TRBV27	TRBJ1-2	CASSLSGGGYTF	TGTGCCAGCAGTTTATCAGGGGGTGGCTACACCTTC
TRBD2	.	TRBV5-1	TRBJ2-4	CASSSTTPPGGAKNIQYF	TGCGCCAGCAGCTCCACCACACCACCGGGGGGTGCCAAAAACATTCAGTACTTC
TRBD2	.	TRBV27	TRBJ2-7	CASGSTSGIYEQYF	TGTGCCAGCGGATCCACTAGCGGGATATACGAGCAGTACTTC
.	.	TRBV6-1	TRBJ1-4	CASSRGQATNEKLFF	TGTGCCAGCAGTCGAGGACAAGCAACTAATGAAAAACTGTTTTTT
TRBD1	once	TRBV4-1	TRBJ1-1	CASSGRGGPGTEAFF	TGCGCCAGCAGCGGGCGAGGGGGCCCAGGCACTGAAGCTTTCTTT
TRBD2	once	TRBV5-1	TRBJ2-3	CASSLEAGGPSDTQYF	TGCGCCAGCAGCTTGGAGGCGGGAGGGCCCTCAGATACGCAGTATTTT
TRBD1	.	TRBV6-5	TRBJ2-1	CASSTPGTGGIEQFF	TGTGCCAGCAGTACACCCGGGACAGGGGGCATTGAGCAGTTCTTC
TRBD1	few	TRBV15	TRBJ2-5	CATSRGTGTQETQYF	TGTGCCACCAGCAGAGGGACAGGCACCCAAGAGACCCAGTACTTC
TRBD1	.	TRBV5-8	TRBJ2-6	CASSLVWTGISGANVLTF	TGTGCCAGCAGCTTGGTTTGGACAGGTATCTCTGGGGCCAACGTCCTGACTTTC
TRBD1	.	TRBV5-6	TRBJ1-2	CASSLGGRGRAGYGYTF	TGTGCCAGCAGCTTGGGTGGCAGGGGGCGAGCCGGCTATGGCTACACCTTC
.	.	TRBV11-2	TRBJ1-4	CASSPARDRSEKLFF	TGTGCCAGCAGCCCTGCCAGGGATCGGAGTGAAAAACTGTTTTTT
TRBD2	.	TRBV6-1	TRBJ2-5	CASREGPGGETQYF	TGTGCCAGCAGAGAAGGGCCGGGGGGGGAGACCCAGTACTTC
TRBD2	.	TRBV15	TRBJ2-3	CATSISGRSGDTQYF	TGTGCCACCAGCATTAGCGGGAGGTCAGGGGATACGCAGTATTTT
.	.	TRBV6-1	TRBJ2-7	CASSELSGQSYEQYF	TGTGCCAGCAGTGAATTGTCAGGCCAATCCTACGAGCAGTACTTC
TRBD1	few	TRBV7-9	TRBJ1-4	CASSHDPGQGREKLFF	TGTGCCAGCAGCCACGATCCGGGACAGGGGCGAGAAAAACTGTTTTTT
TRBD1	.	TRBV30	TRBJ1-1	CACPRPGQGALVNTEAFF	TGTGCCTGCCCCCGCCCTGGACAGGGGGCCTTGGTGAACACTGAAGCTTTCTTT
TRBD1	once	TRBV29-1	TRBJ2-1	CSVAGTGIYNEQFF	TGCAGCGTAGCCGGGACAGGGATCTACAATGAGCAGTTCTTC
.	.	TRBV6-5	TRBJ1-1	CASSQGGGLLTEAFF	TGTGCCAGCAGTCAAGGCGGGGGACTCCTCACTGAAGCTTTCTTT
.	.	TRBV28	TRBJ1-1	CASTKLNTEAFF	TGTGCCAGCACGAAACTTAACACTGAAGCTTTCTTT
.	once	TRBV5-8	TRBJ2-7	CASSRLLGGRYEQYF	TGTGCCAGCAGCCGCCTCCTGGGGGGAAGATACGAGCAGTACTTC
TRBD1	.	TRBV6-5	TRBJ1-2	CASSSRGLGYGYTF	TGTGCCAGCAGTTCAAGGGGGCTCGGCTATGGCTACACCTTC
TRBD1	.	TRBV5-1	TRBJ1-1	CASSPDRALVNTEAFF	TGCGCCAGCAGCCCGGACAGGGCTTTGGTGAACACTGAAGCTTTCTTT